Listed here is a single T cell receptor (beta chain). Antigen unknown. From the RT-PCR reads, TCRdb called clonotypes with MiXCR, one entry per CDR3 protein. The sample lists 550,000 to 650,000 distinct CDR3 sequences, roughly 12% seen once, with 10% to 13% in the top ten. The data were obtained in a study of response to subunit inactivated influenza vaccine. Study results and limitations: Each seasonal influenza vaccination, the authors suggested, recruits few new T cells.

Germline trimming cut 4 bases from V and 4 bases from J; bases unmatched to any gene: 12. The germline V gene has CDR1 SGHKS and CDR2 YYEKEE (reference sequence). CDR3 length: 16 residues. The gene calls are TRBV5-5 and TRBJ2-5, with 8 positions matching TRBD1. The specimen comprised PBMCs from blood, sampled on the day of vaccination. The source of this sequence is a man aged 45-65 years who received an inactivated influenza vaccine. CDR3 residues: CASSIPPTGAGETQYF. As DNA, the CDR3 is TGTGCCAGCAGCATTCCTCCGACAGGGGCCGGAGAGACCCAGTACTTC.